This T cell receptor beta chain was sequenced for a study of OX40 agonist ivuxolimab in advanced cancers. Libraries were prepared by immunoSEQ multiplex PCR; TCRdb keeps only in-frame clonotypes and omits some of them. The sample lists over 85,000 clones; roughly nine tenths were seen once. The V gene end was trimmed by 0 bases and the J gene end by 8 bases; junction bases not matched to a gene: 15. The CDR3 has 19 amino acids. Germline V gene data show CDR1 as MRHNA and CDR2 as SNTAGT. The chain combines TRBV6-4 with TRBJ2-1; 11 bases agree with TRBD2. The sample consisted of CD4+ or CD8+ T cells sorted from blood, taken in a trial of the OX40 agonist ivuxolimab. The clonotype originates from an adult with an advanced solid tumor such as melanoma, head and neck, liver or kidney cancer. The CDR3 loop is CASSDSRLAGRGGQDEQFF. CDR3 nucleotides: TGTGCCAGCAGTGACTCCAGACTAGCGGGACGAGGGGGACAGGATGAGCAGTTCTTC.